The present T cell receptor beta chain was sequenced within a study of cytomegalovirus exposure and HLA in healthy donors. General study points: A missense DCLRE1C variant was associated with V- and J-gene trimming of TCR beta chains in a later analysis, and an independent cohort replicated the association.

A remark on this clone: Its antigen is unknown.

Primers for the PCR totalled 60 Vbeta and 13 Jbeta. The assay was immunoSEQ multiplex PCR, and TCRdb's table has in-frame clones only and misses some. The table shows 90,000 to 120,000 clones, with 74% occurring only once. What was sequenced was PBMCs. The TCR comes from a man aged 45-65 years in good health and CMV-seropositive.

CDR3 nucleotide sequence: TGTGCCAGCAGCCTATCACAGGGTACGCAGTATTTT. Amino acids: CASSLSQGTQYF. The gene calls are TRBV14 and TRBJ2-3; D may be TRBD1 (6 bases). The CDR3 spans 12 residues. V was clipped by 4 bases and J by 8 bases, with 10 bases between them. In germline, CDR1 is SGHDN, CDR2 FVKESK.